Listed below are T cell receptor beta chains from one sample, sequenced in a study of control samples from healthy donors and cancer patients. Using immunoSEQ multiplex PCR, the repertoire was profiled, and TCRdb retains in-frame clones only, with some absent. Of 150,000 or so clones in the sample, over 85% were seen once. Sequencing was carried out using blood. These receptors were taken from a woman in her sixties in good health. The CDR3 runs from the conserved cysteine through the conserved F or W. Fields, in order: J gene, V gene, clone size, D gene, CDR3 DNA, CDR3 protein. A D gene is named only where the DNA matches it firmly. Size tells how often a clone was seen (once, few, many) or the class of an expanded clone, and some rows leave it out.

TRBJ1-4	TRBV25-1	NA	TRBD1	TGTGCCAGCAGTGTCAGACCCGGGACAGGGACCCGCAATGAAAAACTGTTTTTT	CASSVRPGTGTRNEKLFF
TRBJ1-3	TRBV27	NA	NA	TGTGCCAGCAGTTTAGGGGGACCGCTGAGCTCTGGAAACACCATATATTTT	CASSLGGPLSSGNTIYF
TRBJ2-5	TRBV4-1	NA	TRBD1	TGCGCCAGCAGCCAAGGCCGACAGGGGGCTTGGGAGACCCAGTACTTC	CASSQGRQGAWETQYF
TRBJ2-7	TRBV9	NA	TRBD1	TGTGCCAGCAACCCCTTGGGAGGACAGGGGGACGAGCAGTACTTC	CASNPLGGQGDEQYF
TRBJ2-2	TRBV7-2	NA	NA	TGTGCCAGCAGCTTTTCTTCAACCAACGCCGGGGAGCTGTTTTTT	CASSFSSTNAGELFF
TRBJ2-1	TRBV19	NA	TRBD2	TGTGCCAGTAGTGGCGGAGCGGGGCAAGCCTACAATGAGCAGTTCTTC	CASSGGAGQAYNEQFF
TRBJ1-2	TRBV5-1	NA	NA	TGCGCCAGCAGCTTGGCGACAGCTTCCCCTGGCTACACCTTC	CASSLATASPGYTF
TRBJ2-5	TRBV6-1	NA	NA	TGTGCCAGCAGTGAATTTGGCCCCGGGGAGACCCAGTACTTC	CASSEFGPGETQYF
TRBJ1-2	TRBV5-1	NA	NA	TGCGCCAGCAGCTTGGATCGCGATGGAGGCTACACCTTC	CASSLDRDGGYTF
TRBJ1-1	TRBV12-3/TRBV12-4	once	NA	TGTGCCAGCAGCCGGATAATGAACACTGAAGCTTTCTTT	CASSRIMNTEAFF
TRBJ1-1	TRBV3-1/TRBV3-2	NA	NA	TGTGCCAGCAGCTCTGCGAACACTGAAGCTTTCTTT	CASSSANTEAFF
TRBJ2-2	TRBV2	NA	TRBD2	TGTGCCAGCAGTGAAGGGACTAGAAGGGCCGGGGAGCTGTTTTTT	CASSEGTRRAGELFF
TRBJ2-7	TRBV9	NA	NA	TGTGCCAGCAGCGTAGAGGGCTACGAGCAGTACTTC	CASSVEGYEQYF
TRBJ1-1	TRBV6-2/TRBV6-3	NA	TRBD1	TGTGCCAGCAGTTACTGGACAGGGGGCACTGAAGCTTTCTTT	CASSYWTGGTEAFF
TRBJ1-1	TRBV18	NA	NA	TGTGCCAGCTCACCACCGGGAAAGAACACTGAAGCTTTCTTT	CASSPPGKNTEAFF
TRBJ1-5	TRBV6-6	NA	NA	TGTGCCAGCAGTACCCGTCTGAGGGGCCTTCAGCCCCAGCATTTT	CASSTRLRGLQPQHF
TRBJ1-3	TRBV5-1	NA	NA	TGCGCCAGCAGCTTAGGACAGCCCCTAACTGGAAACACCATATATTTT	CASSLGQPLTGNTIYF
TRBJ1-4	TRBV6-5	NA	TRBD1	TGTGCCAGCAGTCCCCGACAGGGGGTCGAAAAACTGTTTTTT	CASSPRQGVEKLFF
TRBJ1-5	TRBV25-1	NA	NA	TGTGCCAGCAGTGAATTCCAGGATCAGCCCCAGCATTTT	CASSEFQDQPQHF
TRBJ1-4	TRBV5-7	NA	NA	TGTGCCAGCAGCCCGGGAGTCCCCGGGACGACTAATGAAAAACTGTTTTTT	CASSPGVPGTTNEKLFF
TRBJ1-1	TRBV29-1	NA	NA	TGCAGCGGAAGGACAGAGGAAGCTTTCTTT	CSGRTEEAFF
TRBJ2-4	TRBV3-1/TRBV3-2	NA	TRBD2	TGTGCCAGCAGCCAAGGTTTTCTAGCGGGGGTCCGGGCCAAAAACATTCAGTACTTC	CASSQGFLAGVRAKNIQYF
TRBJ1-6	TRBV30	NA	NA	TGTGCCTGGAGTGTAACAGGGAATTCACCCCTCCACTTT	CAWSVTGNSPLHF
TRBJ1-5	TRBV4-3	NA	TRBD1	TGCGCCAGCAGCCACAGGACAGGGAAGGGACTAGGCAATCAGCCCCAGCATTTT	CASSHRTGKGLGNQPQHF
TRBJ1-4	TRBV4-3	NA	TRBD1	TGCGCCAGCAGCTCACAGACAGGGGGGCGTGAAAAACTGTTTTTT	CASSSQTGGREKLFF
TRBJ2-3	TRBV29-1	NA	TRBD2	TGCAGCGTTGAAGATTACGGAGCGGGGAGCACAGATACGCAGTATTTT	CSVEDYGAGSTDTQYF
TRBJ1-5	TRBV4-2	NA	NA	TGTGCCAGCAGCCGAACAGTCAATCAGCCCCAGCATTTT	CASSRTVNQPQHF
TRBJ2-2	TRBV7-9	NA	TRBD2	TGTGCCAGCAGCTTACTAGCGGGGGACAACACCGGGGAGCTGTTTTTT	CASSLLAGDNTGELFF
TRBJ1-2	TRBV27	NA	NA	TGTGCCAGCAGTTCGCAGACAGATTCCTATGGCTACACCTTC	CASSSQTDSYGYTF
TRBJ2-3	TRBV5-1	NA	NA	TGCGCCAGCAGCTTGGCGTTCGGGGGGCGTTCAGATACGCAGTATTTT	CASSLAFGGRSDTQYF
TRBJ1-1	TRBV12-5	NA	NA	TGTGCTAGTGGTTTGGATTCGGGGGGCACTGAAGCTTTCTTT	CASGLDSGGTEAFF
TRBJ1-4	TRBV7-2	NA	NA	TGTGCCAGCAGCTTAGTCTTAGGGGAATTTGAAAAACTGTTTTTT	CASSLVLGEFEKLFF
TRBJ2-1	TRBV4-3	NA	NA	TGCGCCAGCAGCCAAGAACATTACAATGAGCAGTTCTTC	CASSQEHYNEQFF
TRBJ1-1	TRBV6-5	NA	NA	TGTGCCAGCCAACAGGGCCACACTGAAGCTTTCTTT	CASQQGHTEAFF
TRBJ1-1	TRBV6-1	NA	TRBD1	TGTGCCAGCAGTGAAATGACAGGGGGGAACACTGAAGCTTTCTTT	CASSEMTGGNTEAFF
TRBJ2-2	TRBV5-1	NA	NA	TGCGCCAGCAGCTTGCTGGGTAACACCGGGGAGCTGTTTTTT	CASSLLGNTGELFF
TRBJ1-4	TRBV30	NA	NA	TGTGCCTGGAGTGACTCTGCAGGGAAACTGTTTTTT	CAWSDSAGKLFF
TRBJ2-2	TRBV2	NA	TRBD2	TGTGCCAGCACCGGACTAGCGGTCGACTCGAACACCGGGGAGCTGTTTTTT	CASTGLAVDSNTGELFF
TRBJ2-5	TRBV2	NA	TRBD1	TGTGCCAGCAGGGGACAGGGGTGGGAGACCCAGTACTTC	CASRGQGWETQYF
TRBJ1-2	TRBV9	NA	NA	TGTGCCAGCAGCGTAGGTCCTGGGTACCACTATGGCTACACCTTC	CASSVGPGYHYGYTF
TRBJ1-1	TRBV28	NA	NA	TGTGCCAGCAGTTTCCCGAACACTGAAGCTTTCTTT	CASSFPNTEAFF